The 26 T cell receptor beta chains reported below all come from one sample, sequenced in a study of cytomegalovirus exposure and HLA in healthy donors. Here immunoSEQ multiplex PCR was the method, and the copy in TCRdb shows in-frame clones only, minus some. The sample records 180,000 or so clones, roughly nine tenths being singletons. Sequenced input: PBMCs. The receptors were sampled from a man aged 25-40 years in good health and CMV-seropositive.

The V call is TRBV9, the J call TRBJ2-3, with 7 bases fitting TRBD2. J lost 3 bases, V lost 0 bases, and 4 bases had no gene match. Germline-derived CDR1 and CDR2 are SGDLS and YYNGEE. The CDR3 is 15 amino acids. The CDR3 sequence: CASSVVDGGTDTQYF. The CDR3 DNA reads TGTGCCAGCAGCGTAGTAGACGGGGGGACAGATACGCAGTATTTT.

The gene calls are TRBV5-8 and TRBJ2-3; D might be TRBD1 (5 bases). Trimming shortened V by 3 bases and J by 3 bases, and 11 bases separated the two germline ends. CDR3 length equals 14 residues. CDR1 and CDR2 from the germline V gene are SGHTS and YDEGEE. The CDR3 nucleotides are TGTGCCAGCAGCTCATTAAGGGGTACAGATACGCAGTATTTT. Translating gives CASSSLRGTDTQYF.

This chain connects TRBV29-1 to TRBJ2-1, with TRBD1 matching 8 bases. The CDR3 is made up of 16 amino acids. V was pared by 3 bases and J by 5 bases, with 12 bases of the junction left unmatched. Per germline, CDR1 SQVTM and CDR2 ANQGSEA. The CDR3 nucleotides are TGCAGCGTTGAGCATCGAAGGACAGGGCCAAACAATGAGCAGTTCTTC. It codes for CSVEHRRTGPNNEQFF.

With respect to this clone: In the same sample, other DNA sequences code for this CDR3. The chain joins TRBV7-2 to TRBJ2-5; the D is unclear. CDR3 length: 13 residues. CDR1 is SGHTA and CDR2 is FQGNSA in the germline V gene. Deletions cut 0 bases from V and 5 bases from J, with 7 bases between. The CDR3 loop reads CASSLAGRETQYF. CDR3 in DNA: TGTGCCAGCAGCTTAGCAGGGCGTGAGACCCAGTACTTC.

The rearrangement links TRBV28 to TRBJ2-7, with TRBD1 matching 7 bases. The V segment lost 6 bases and the J segment 0 bases; nucleotides outside the gene matches: 8. Germline values: CDR1 MDHEN, CDR2 SYDVKM. The CDR3 is 15 residues long. CDR3 coding DNA: TGTGCCAGCAGCCGGACAGGCCCAAGCTCCTACGAGCAGTACTTC. This encodes CASSRTGPSSYEQYF.

The V and J genes are TRBV28 and TRBJ2-2; no clear D. The CDR3 covers 13 residues. V lost 6 bases, J lost 8 bases, and 13 bases lay in between. The germline V gene has CDR1 MDHEN and CDR2 SYDVKM. This chain's CDR3 is CASSNIGVGELFF. In DNA, the CDR3 is TGTGCCAGCAGCAACATAGGAGTTGGGGAGCTGTTTTTT.

The CDR3 nucleotides are TGTGCCAGCAGTTTGACGACGAATCAGCCCCAGCATTTT. Amino acid sequence: CASSLTTNQPQHF. This chain connects TRBV27 to TRBJ1-5; D gene uncertain. Germline CDR1 and CDR2: MNHEY and SMNVEV (reference sequence). The CDR3 totals 13 residues. V shed 3 bases and J shed 4 bases, with 7 bases lying between them.

The chain links TRBV6-5 to TRBJ2-7, with 7 bases that match TRBD2. The V gene's germline CDR1 is MNHEY and CDR2 SVGAGI. With V trimmed by 4 bases and J by 3 bases, 3 bases remained unmatched. The CDR3 has 13 residues. Here the CDR3 reads CASSSRTSYEQYF. CDR3 coding DNA: TGTGCCAGCAGTTCCCGGACTAGCTACGAGCAGTACTTC.

The chain combines TRBV15 with TRBJ2-7; no reliable D call. From germline, CDR1 is LNHNV and CDR2 YYDKDF (reference sequence). V lost 1 base and J lost 4, with 11 bases in between. The CDR3 contains 14 residues. The CDR3 sequence is CATSRAAAQYEQYF. For the CDR3, the DNA is TGTGCCACCAGCAGAGCGGCCGCCCAGTACGAGCAGTACTTC.

The genes are TRBV10-2 and TRBJ1-1, with 9 bases lining up with TRBD1. Germline V gene sequence: CDR1 WSHSY, CDR2 SAAADI. This CDR3 region has 13 residues. Trimming removed 3 bases from V and 7 bases from J; junction bases left unmatched: 3. The DNA of the CDR3 is TGCGCCAGCAGTGATGGGACAGGGAGTGAAGCTTTCTTT. Its protein product is CASSDGTGSEAFF.

This clone came up once. The V gene is TRBV7-9, the J gene TRBJ2-7; the D gene is possibly TRBD1 (6 bases). Trimming stripped 3 bases from V and 5 bases from J, with 11 bases between. This CDR3 contains 13 residues. Germline V lookup: CDR1 SEHNR, CDR2 FQNEAQ (reference sequence). CDR3 sequence reads: CASSLGQGDEQYF. Here the CDR3 DNA reads TGTGCCAGCAGCTTGGGACAAGGGGACGAGCAGTACTTC.

The V gene is TRBV7-2, the J gene TRBJ1-3; no firm D call. Trimming took 5 bases from V and 7 from J, leaving 9 bases between them. This CDR3 contains 12 residues. Looked up from germline, CDR1 is SGHTA and CDR2 is FQGNSA. The CDR3 loop is CASSPISNTIYF. The CDR3 DNA follows: TGTGCCAGCAGCCCCATCTCCAACACCATATATTTT. Together with reference TRBV7-2 and TRBJ1-3, the CDR3 gives the full variable domain: GAGVSQSPSNKVTEKGKDVELRCDPISGHTALYWYRQSLGQGLEFLIYFQGNSAPDKSGLPSDRFSAERTGGSVSTLTIQRTQQEDSAVYLCASSPISNTIYFGEGSWLTVV.

CDR3 in amino acids: CASSDFRAIPGNTIYF. The DNA for the CDR3 is TGTGCCAGCAGTGATTTTCGGGCTATCCCTGGAAACACCATATATTTT. V usage is TRBV6-1 and J usage is TRBJ1-3; D gene uncertain. This CDR3 has 16 amino acids. Germline V gene data show CDR1 as MNHNS and CDR2 as SASEGT. Trimming removed 3 bases from V and 2 bases from J, with 14 bases in between.

CDR3 loop: CASSAETGVGNTIYF. The CDR3 DNA follows: TGTGCCAGCAGCGCAGAAACAGGGGTAGGAAACACCATATATTTT. J is TRBJ1-3 and V is TRBV9; 7 bases align to TRBD1. There are 15 residues in the CDR3. With V trimmed by 3 bases and J by 4 bases, 7 bases remained unmatched. The germline V gene encodes CDR1 SGDLS and CDR2 YYNGEE.

The chain is built from TRBV7-9 and TRBJ1-6, with 10 nucleotides matching TRBD1. The J segment lost 4 bases and the V segment lost 4 bases, leaving 4 bases of the junction unmatched. This CDR3 spans 16 amino acids. Per germline, CDR1 SEHNR and CDR2 FQNEAQ (reference sequence). CDR3 DNA sequence: TGTGCCAGCAGCTCCGGACAGGGGGTGTATAATTCACCCCTCCACTTT. This sequence encodes CASSSGQGVYNSPLHF.

The rearrangement uses TRBV9 and TRBJ1-1; the D is unclear. The V end was cut by 0 bases, the J end by 3 bases, with 6 bases between. This CDR3 has 13 residues. The germline CDR1 and CDR2 sequences are SGDLS and YYNGEE. The CDR3: CASSVVPDTEAFF. As DNA, the CDR3 is TGTGCCAGCAGCGTAGTTCCGGACACTGAAGCTTTCTTT.

DNA of the CDR3: TGTGCCAGCAGCGCTACATGGGGGCCGAACACTGAAGCTTTCTTT. Its translation is CASSATWGPNTEAFF. The rearrangement links TRBV9 to TRBJ1-1, with TRBD1 as a possible D gene (6 bases). This CDR3 is 15 amino acids long. Trimming cost V 3 bases and J 1 base, with 13 bases left between them. In germline, CDR1 is SGDLS, CDR2 YYNGEE. The entire variable domain, with the rest obtained from reference TRBV9 and TRBJ1-1, is as follows: DSGVTQTPKHLITATGQRVTLRCSPRSGDLSVYWYQQSLDQGLQFLIQYYNGEERAKGNILERFSAQQFPDLHSELNLSSLELGDSALYFCASSATWGPNTEAFFGQGTRLTVV.

The chain carries TRBV28 and TRBJ2-1; D possibly matches TRBD1 or TRBD2 (7 bases each). Germline V gives CDR1 MDHEN, CDR2 SYDVKM. V lost 8 bases and J 6 bases, leaving 23 bases between the germline ends. The CDR3 is 16 amino acids. CDR3 sequence (DNA): TGTGCCAGCCGGACGGGGGGACAGCCGAAGTCCAATGAGCAGTTCTTC. Translation gives CASRTGGQPKSNEQFF.

CDR3 residues: CASSYFVGGSSYEQYF. CDR3 coding DNA: TGTGCCAGCTCATATTTTGTCGGGGGGAGCTCCTACGAGCAGTACTTC. The gene calls are TRBV18 and TRBJ2-7, with 7 bases matching TRBD2. Per the germline V gene, CDR1 is KGHSH and CDR2 is LQKENI. This CDR3 spans 16 amino acids. V shed 5 bases and J 0 bases; nucleotides not matched to a gene: 10.

This clone occurred once. V usage is TRBV19 and J usage is TRBJ2-3; perhaps D is TRBD1 or TRBD2 (6 bases each). In germline, CDR1 is LNHDA, CDR2 SQIVND (reference sequence). This CDR3 comprises 16 residues. V was trimmed by 3 bases and J by 1 base, leaving 14 bases between them. Here the CDR3 reads CASSIGGRRGTDTQYF. Written as DNA, the CDR3 is TGTGCCAGTAGTATCGGGGGCCGCCGTGGCACAGATACGCAGTATTTT.

The chain links TRBV2 to TRBJ1-2; D not resolved. This CDR3 has 13 residues. The germline V gene has CDR1 SNHLY and CDR2 FYNNEI. The ends were cut back, 6 bases at V and 5 bases at J, with 13 bases in the middle. The CDR3 region is CASRDGGPYGYTF. CDR3 in DNA: TGTGCCAGCAGGGACGGAGGCCCTTATGGCTACACCTTC.

The table lists this clone with a count of one. This chain's CDR3 is CASSPTGGSNSPLHF. The CDR3, as DNA: TGTGCCAGTAGTCCGACAGGGGGCTCTAATTCACCCCTCCACTTT. The rearrangement joins TRBV19 to TRBJ1-6; TRBD1 aligns across 10 bases. CDR1 is LNHDA and CDR2 is SQIVND in the germline V gene (reference sequence). V was pared by 5 bases and J by 6 bases, with 4 bases of the junction left unmatched. This CDR3 contains 15 residues.

As regards this clone: The junction departs from the called germline gene at one end, perhaps through a read error. The chain links TRBV29-1 to TRBJ1-1; no clear D gene. The germline gives CDR1 SQVTM, CDR2 ANQGSEA. This CDR3 contains 11 residues. The CDR3 region has the DNA TGCAGCCTTGAAAGGAACACTGAAGCTTTCTTT. This encodes CSLERNTEAFF.

This clone was seen a single time. The CDR3: CASSSGSQYEQYF. The CDR3 DNA is TGTGCCAGCAGTAGCGGGAGTCAGTACGAGCAGTACTTC. This chain links TRBV6-5 with TRBJ2-7, with 8 positions matching TRBD2. The CDR3 consists of 13 residues. Germline V CDR1 and CDR2: MNHEY, SVGAGI. The V gene end was trimmed by 5 bases and the J gene end by 4 bases; junction bases not matched to a gene: 4.

The rearrangement links TRBV6-6 to TRBJ2-4, with D uncertain. Trimming cost V 6 bases and J 7 bases, with 16 bases left between them. The V gene's germline CDR1 is MNHNY and CDR2 SVGAGI (reference sequence). The CDR3 has 14 amino acids. Here the CDR3 reads CASRHGPVGNIQYF. The CDR3 region has the DNA TGTGCCAGCAGGCACGGGCCTGTGGGGAACATTCAGTACTTC.

In this sample, this clone turned up a few times. This sequence joins TRBV7-9 and TRBJ1-3, with a weak D call TRBD1 (6 bases). Germline V lookup: CDR1 SEHNR, CDR2 FQNEAQ (reference sequence). The germline V and J ends were trimmed by 5 bases and 5 bases, with 16 bases remaining between them. The CDR3 has 15 amino acids. The CDR3 bases are TGTGCCAGCAGCCCCAGGGGAGAAGCTAGAAACACCATATATTTT. It specifies CASSPRGEARNTIYF.